The subject of this entry is one TCR beta chain. The antigen is not known. This entry belongs to a study of cytomegalovirus exposure and HLA in healthy donors. Study-wide results and caveats: Rarity marked most TCR sequences, yet some public TCRs occurred in many donors.

The germline CDR1 and CDR2 sequences are SGHVS and FNYEAQ. The V and J ends lost 4 bases and 2 bases, in that order; junction bases with no gene match: 6. This CDR3 is built from 17 residues. Amplification used 60 Vbeta primers and 13 Jbeta primers. Using immunoSEQ multiplex PCR, the repertoire was profiled, and TCRdb retains in-frame clones only, with some absent. The repertoire includes 80,000 or so clones, 75% to 85% of them detected once, and about 3.5% sits in the top ten. The chain joins TRBV7-6 to TRBJ2-3; 13 nucleotides align to TRBD2. Sequenced material: PBMCs. This receptor was identified in a man between 40 and 49 years old in good health and CMV-seronegative. DNA of the CDR3: TGTGCCAGCAGCTCGAGGACTAGCGGGGGACACACAGATACGCAGTATTTT. Translation: CASSSRTSGGHTDTQYF. Based on the CDR3 plus reference TRBV7-6 and TRBJ2-3, the full variable domain is GAGVSQSPRYKVTKRGQDVALRCDPISGHVSLYWYRQALGQGPEFLTYFNYEAQQDKSGLPNDRFSAERPEGSISTLTIQRTEQRDSAMYRCASSSRTSGGHTDTQYFGPGTRLTVL.